This T cell receptor (beta chain) derives from a study of somatic mutations in cytotoxic T cells in rheumatoid arthritis. This clone occurred once. Sequencing was performed with immunoSEQ multiplex PCR; in TCRdb, only in-frame clones are kept and a portion is missing. Among about 10,000 clones, around four fifths were seen once, and the ten largest hold approximately 7.3%. This receptor was obtained from an adult with rheumatoid arthritis. Input material: CD8+ T cells sorted from blood.

The CDR3: CASSAGSSYNEQFF. The CDR3, as DNA: TGTGCCAGCAGTGCGGGGAGCTCCTACAATGAGCAGTTCTTC. This chain connects TRBV6-4 to TRBJ2-1, with TRBD2 as a possible D gene (5 bases). From germline, CDR1 is MRHNA and CDR2 SNTAGT. Trimming stripped 4 bases from V and 0 bases from J, with 7 bases between. The CDR3 sequence is 14 residues long.